Detailed here is one T cell receptor (beta chain). The antigen is unknown. The primer mix had 60 V beta and 13 J beta primers. Clones were read by immunoSEQ multiplex PCR, and TCRdb kept only the in-frame ones, dropping some. The data hold roughly 62,000 clones, with about 86% observed a single time. V lost 0 bases and J 4 bases, leaving 9 bases between the germline ends. CDR1 and CDR2 from the germline V gene are SNHLY and FYNNEI. The CDR3 is made up of 14 amino acids. Time point meaning: after dendritic cell vaccination, including at tumor progression/relapse. The data belong to a study of glioma-infiltrating T cells after dendritic cell vaccination. Whole-study findings and limits: Few patients contributed both blood and tumor specimens.

The material sequenced was blood, taken after dendritic cell vaccination. V is TRBV2 and J is TRBJ1-2, with D unclear. The origin of this receptor is a human donor with glioblastoma. The CDR3 here is CASSEASGSYGYTF. CDR3 coding DNA: TGTGCCAGCAGTGAAGCGAGCGGAAGCTATGGCTACACCTTC.